This T cell receptor beta chain was found in a study of T cell repertoires in ileal Crohn's disease. Indicated time point: neoterminal ileum biopsy at postoperative endoscopy, about 6 months after surgery. Repertoires were generated with immunoSEQ multiplex PCR, while TCRdb's copy carries only in-frame clones and drops some. The sample yields about 62,000 clones, 85% to 90% seen once. The clonotype comes from an adult with Crohn's disease. Input material: ileal tissue.

CDR3 sequence (DNA): TGTGCCAGCAGCTTATCAGGGAACACTGAAGCTTTCTTT. Amino acid sequence: CASSLSGNTEAFF. This chain connects TRBV7-2 to TRBJ1-1; D unresolved. Trimming took 2 bases from V and 1 from J, leaving 5 bases between them. The CDR3 runs to 13 residues. The germline CDR1 and CDR2 sequences are SGHTA and FQGNSA.